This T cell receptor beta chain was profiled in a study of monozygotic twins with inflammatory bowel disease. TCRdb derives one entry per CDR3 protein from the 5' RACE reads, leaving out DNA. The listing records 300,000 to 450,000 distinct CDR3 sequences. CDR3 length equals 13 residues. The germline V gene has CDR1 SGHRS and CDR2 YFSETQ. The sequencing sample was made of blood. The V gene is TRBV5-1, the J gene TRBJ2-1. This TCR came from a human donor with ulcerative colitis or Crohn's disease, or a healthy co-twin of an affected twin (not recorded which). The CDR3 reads CASSSNPVWEQFF. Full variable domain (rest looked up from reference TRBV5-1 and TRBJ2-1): KAGVTQTPRYLIKTRGQQVTLSCSPISGHRSVSWYQQTPGQGLQFLFEYFSETQRNKGNFPGRFSGRQFSNSRSEMNVSTLELGDSALYLCASSSNPVWEQFFGPGTRLTVL.